The sequence of this T cell receptor (beta chain) was determined in a study of glioma-infiltrating T cells after dendritic cell vaccination (dated by TCRdb to about 2016). As for the study more broadly: The cohort comprised roughly 15 glioblastoma patients from Phase I and II dendritic cell vaccination trials, 9 newly diagnosed and 6 with recurrent disease. Between the early 2000s and the early 2010s, patients were given autologous tumor lysate-pulsed dendritic cell vaccination. The vaccine was prepared from monocyte-derived dendritic cells that were cultured for 6 to 7 days with IL-4 and GM-CSF and then pulsed overnight with autologous tumor lysate. Each patient was given three intradermal dendritic cell vaccine injections, spaced two weeks apart, in the arm below the axilla. In glioblastoma patients vaccinated with dendritic cells, deep sequencing of TCR beta CDR3 regions served to measure tumor-infiltrating lymphocyte content and to compare repertoires between tumor and blood. Survival after dendritic cell vaccination was correlated with TCR sequencing metrics such as TIL content and the overlap between tumor and blood repertoires. What the research found in general, with its limitations: After dendritic cell vaccination, a higher estimated pretreatment TIL content predicted longer time to progression and overall survival. The three-group TCR overlap response model was characterized as speculative, and prospective validation of the model was stated to be required. No direct relationship between TCR clonality and survival was found, suggesting a diverse polyclonal response may matter. The cohort was small and heterogeneous, few patients had complete blood and tumor sets, and even fewer had initial-recurrent tumor pairs.

To be selected, patients needed enough residual fresh-frozen tumor tissue and more than two years of available survival data. None of the glioblastoma patients carried an isocitrate dehydrogenase mutation, although molecular status otherwise varied. PBMC were collected before vaccination, two weeks after the third vaccination, and at tumor progression when it occurred. The Qiagen DNeasy Blood extraction Kit was used for extraction of genomic DNA. This clone has a handful of counts. Its specific antigen is unknown. No much larger clone is present one base from it, and per-base qualities are unavailable. TCRB CDR3 regions were amplified from roughly 1.8 ug genomic DNA, or all available DNA if less, using the immunoSEQ assay. Multiplex PCR used 60 forward primers for TCR V beta segments and 13 reverse primers for J beta segments. Synthetic control templates were spiked into each sample at limiting dilution to estimate reads per starting template. The Illumina HiSeq System generated sequencing reads of 87 bp. The study's own analysis went as follows. PCR and sequencing errors were removed by a nearest neighbor algorithm that merged closely related sequences. TCR overlap was defined as the percentage of unique tumor TCR beta sequences that were also present in the same patient's peripheral blood. Drawn from immuneACCESS, this table holds only the in-frame rearrangements with V and J called that TCRdb kept. Clones are partly lost; checked studies trace under half to an unresolved V gene and leave the rest unexplained. V and J calls and clone size are those listed in that table; D and trimming were worked out from the DNA. This sample has 75,000 to 100,000 clones in its table, and 75% to 85% of those were observed once. In total, the top ten clones hold less than 7% of the sample.

For this chain, trimming is 6 bases at the V end and 4 bases at the J end, and the number of junction bases without a gene match is 5. There are 12 amino acids in the CDR3, from cysteine to phenylalanine inclusive. CDR3 DNA is the only sequence kept; it has 36 bases, read in frame from the first base. For CDR1 and CDR2, the germline V gene lists SQVTM and ANQGSEA. The receptor comes from a human donor with glioblastoma. This specimen was blood, taken before dendritic cell vaccination. The chain employs TRBV29-1 and TRBJ1-2, and TRBD1 matches 7 of the central bases. CDR3 reads: CSVGQPGYGYTF. The bases are TGCAGCGTGGGACAGCCTGGCTATGGCTACACCTTC.